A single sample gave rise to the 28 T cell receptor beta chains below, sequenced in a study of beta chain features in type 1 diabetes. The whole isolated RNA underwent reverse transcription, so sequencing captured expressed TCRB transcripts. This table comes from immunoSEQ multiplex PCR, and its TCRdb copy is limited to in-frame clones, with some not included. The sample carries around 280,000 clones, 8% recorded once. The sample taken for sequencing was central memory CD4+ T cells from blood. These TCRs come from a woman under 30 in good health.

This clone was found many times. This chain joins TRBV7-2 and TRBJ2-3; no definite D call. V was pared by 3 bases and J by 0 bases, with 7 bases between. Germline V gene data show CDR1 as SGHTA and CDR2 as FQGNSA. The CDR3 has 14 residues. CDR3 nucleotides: TGTGCCAGCAGCTTTATCACTAGCACAGATACGCAGTATTTT. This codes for CASSFITSTDTQYF.

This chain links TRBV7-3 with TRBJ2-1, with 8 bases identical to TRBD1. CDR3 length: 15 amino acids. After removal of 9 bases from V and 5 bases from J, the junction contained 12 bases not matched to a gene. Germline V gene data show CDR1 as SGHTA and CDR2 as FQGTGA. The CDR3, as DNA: TGTGCCAGTACTCTCGCAGGGGGCGCCCACAATGAGCAGTTCTTC. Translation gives CASTLAGGAHNEQFF.

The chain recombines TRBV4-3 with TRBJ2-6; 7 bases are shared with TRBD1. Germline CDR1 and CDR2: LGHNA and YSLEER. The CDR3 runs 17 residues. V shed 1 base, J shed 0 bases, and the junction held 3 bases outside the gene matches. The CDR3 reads CASSQAHRGSGANVLTF. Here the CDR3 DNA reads TGCGCCAGCAGCCAAGCCCACAGGGGCTCTGGGGCCAACGTCCTGACTTTC.

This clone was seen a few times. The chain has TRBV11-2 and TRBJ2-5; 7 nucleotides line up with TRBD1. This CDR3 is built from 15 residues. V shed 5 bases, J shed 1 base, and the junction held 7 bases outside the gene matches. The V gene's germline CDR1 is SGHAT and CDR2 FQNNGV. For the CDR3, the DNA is TGTGCCAGCAGCAAGACAACAGGGGCCCAAGAGACCCAGTACTTC. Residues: CASSKTTGAQETQYF.

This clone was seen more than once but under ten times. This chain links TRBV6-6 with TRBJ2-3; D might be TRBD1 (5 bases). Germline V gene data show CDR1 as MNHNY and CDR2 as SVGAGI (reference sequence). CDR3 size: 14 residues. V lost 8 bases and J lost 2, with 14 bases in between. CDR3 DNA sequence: TGTGCCAGCGGTGACAGAACCTTCACAGATACGCAGTATTTT. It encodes CASGDRTFTDTQYF.

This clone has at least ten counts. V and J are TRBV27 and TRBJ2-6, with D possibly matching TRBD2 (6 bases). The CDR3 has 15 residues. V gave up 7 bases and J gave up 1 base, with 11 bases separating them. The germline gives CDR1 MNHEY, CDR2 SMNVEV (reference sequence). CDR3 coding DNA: TGTGCCAGCACCTTCGGAGGGTCTGGGGCCAACGTCCTGACTTTC. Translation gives CASTFGGSGANVLTF.

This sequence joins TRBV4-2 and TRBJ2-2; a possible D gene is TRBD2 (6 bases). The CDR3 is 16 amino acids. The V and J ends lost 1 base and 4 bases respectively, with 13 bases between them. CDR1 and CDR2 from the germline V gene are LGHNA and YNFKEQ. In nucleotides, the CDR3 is TGTGCCAGCAGCCAAGGGGCACTAGCTTTCACCGGGGAGCTGTTTTTT. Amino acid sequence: CASSQGALAFTGELFF.

CDR3 bases: TGTGCCAGCAGCCCCGAAAGACAGGCACAAGAGACCCAGTACTTC. Its protein is CASSPERQAQETQYF. The chain has TRBV7-2 and TRBJ2-5; D perhaps matches TRBD1 (6 bases). The CDR3 extends over 15 amino acids. Germline CDR1 reads SGHTA; CDR2 reads FQGNSA. V dropped 5 bases and J dropped 2 bases, with 15 bases sitting between them.

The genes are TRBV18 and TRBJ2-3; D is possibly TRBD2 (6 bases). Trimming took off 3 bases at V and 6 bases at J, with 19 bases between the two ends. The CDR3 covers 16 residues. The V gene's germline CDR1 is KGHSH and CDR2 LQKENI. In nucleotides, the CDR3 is TGTGCCAGCTCACCGCGGGAAGGTGGAAGGGTGGATACGCAGTATTTT. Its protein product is CASSPREGGRVDTQYF.

The CDR3 DNA reads as TGTGCCAGCAGTGGCGGGGGGCTAGGTGGCTACACCTTC. Amino acid sequence: CASSGGGLGGYTF. The V gene is TRBV6-1, the J gene TRBJ1-2; the D gene is possibly TRBD1 (6 bases). Per the germline V gene, CDR1 is MNHNS and CDR2 is SASEGT. CDR3 length: 13 residues. The V gene lost 4 bases and the J gene lost 7 bases, with 13 bases spanning the gap.

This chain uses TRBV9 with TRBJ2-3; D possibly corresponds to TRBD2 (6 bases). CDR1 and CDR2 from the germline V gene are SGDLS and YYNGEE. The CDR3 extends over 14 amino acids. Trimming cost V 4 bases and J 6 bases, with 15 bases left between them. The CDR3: CASSLNGLTDTQYF. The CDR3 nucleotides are TGTGCCAGCAGCCTTAATGGACTAACGGATACGCAGTATTTT.

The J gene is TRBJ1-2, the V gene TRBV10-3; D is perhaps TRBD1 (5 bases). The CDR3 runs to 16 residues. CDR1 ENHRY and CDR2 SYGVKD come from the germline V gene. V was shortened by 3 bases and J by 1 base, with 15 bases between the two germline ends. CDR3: CAISDRGTSSNYGYTF. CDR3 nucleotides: TGTGCCATCAGTGACCGGGGGACCTCGAGTAACTATGGCTACACCTTC.

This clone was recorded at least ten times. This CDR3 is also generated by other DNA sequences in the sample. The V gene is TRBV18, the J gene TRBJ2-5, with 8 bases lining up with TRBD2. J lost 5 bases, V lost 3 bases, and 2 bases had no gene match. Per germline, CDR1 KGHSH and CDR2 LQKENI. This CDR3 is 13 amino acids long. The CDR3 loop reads CASSPREGETQYF. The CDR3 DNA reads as TGTGCCAGCTCACCCCGGGAGGGTGAGACCCAGTACTTC.

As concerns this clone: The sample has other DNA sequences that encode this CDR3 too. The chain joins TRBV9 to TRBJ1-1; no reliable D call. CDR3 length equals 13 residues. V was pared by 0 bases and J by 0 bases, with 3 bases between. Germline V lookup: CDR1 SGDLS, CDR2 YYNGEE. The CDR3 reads CASSVALNTEAFF. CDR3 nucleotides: TGTGCCAGCAGCGTAGCCTTGAACACTGAAGCTTTCTTT.

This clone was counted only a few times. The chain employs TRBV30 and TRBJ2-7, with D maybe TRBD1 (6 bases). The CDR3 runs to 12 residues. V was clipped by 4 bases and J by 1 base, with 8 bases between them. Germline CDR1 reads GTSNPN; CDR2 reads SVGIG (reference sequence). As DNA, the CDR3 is TGTGCCTGGACAGGGGATTCCTACGAGCAGTACTTC. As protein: CAWTGDSYEQYF. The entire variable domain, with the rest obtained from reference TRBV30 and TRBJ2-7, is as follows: SQTIHQWPATLVQPVGSPLSLECTVEGTSNPNLYWYRQAAGRGLQLLFYSVGIGQISSEVPQNLSASRPQDRQFILSSKKLLLSDSGFYLCAWTGDSYEQYFGPGTRLTVT.

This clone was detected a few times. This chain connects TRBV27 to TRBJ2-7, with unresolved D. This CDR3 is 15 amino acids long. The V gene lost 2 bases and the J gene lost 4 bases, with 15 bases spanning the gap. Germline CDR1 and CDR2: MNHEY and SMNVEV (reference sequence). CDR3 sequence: CASSLLLGIGYEQYF. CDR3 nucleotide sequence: TGTGCCAGCAGTTTACTATTGGGGATCGGGTACGAGCAGTACTTC.

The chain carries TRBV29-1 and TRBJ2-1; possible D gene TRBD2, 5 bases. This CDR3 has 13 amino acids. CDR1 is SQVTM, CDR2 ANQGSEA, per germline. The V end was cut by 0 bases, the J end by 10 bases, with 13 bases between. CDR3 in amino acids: CSVEDASFREQFF. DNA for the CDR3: TGCAGCGTTGAAGATGCTAGCTTCCGAGAGCAGTTCTTC.

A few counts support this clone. CDR3 protein: CASSLGGQWGSYEQYF. CDR3 coding DNA: TGTGCCAGCAGCTTGGGGGGACAATGGGGTTCCTACGAGCAGTACTTC. V usage is TRBV5-6 and J usage is TRBJ2-7, with D tentatively TRBD1 (6 bases). The CDR3 spans 16 residues. Trimming stripped 0 bases from V and 1 base from J, with 14 bases between. Germline CDR1 SGHDT, CDR2 YYEEEE.

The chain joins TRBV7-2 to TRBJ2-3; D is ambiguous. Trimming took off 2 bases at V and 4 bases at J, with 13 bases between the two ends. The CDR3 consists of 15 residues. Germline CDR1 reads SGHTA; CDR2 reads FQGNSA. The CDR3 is CASSLWSAAADTQYF. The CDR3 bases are TGTGCCAGCAGCTTATGGTCTGCGGCGGCAGATACGCAGTATTTT.

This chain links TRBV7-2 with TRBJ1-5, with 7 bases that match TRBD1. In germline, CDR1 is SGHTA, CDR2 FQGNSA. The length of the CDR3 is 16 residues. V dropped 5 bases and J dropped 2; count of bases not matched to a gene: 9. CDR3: CASSPTGTSGNQPQHF. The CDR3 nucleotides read TGTGCCAGCAGCCCGACAGGGACTTCCGGCAATCAGCCCCAGCATTTT. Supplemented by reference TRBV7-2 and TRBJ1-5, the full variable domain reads GAGVSQSPSNKVTEKGKDVELRCDPISGHTALYWYRQSLGQGLEFLIYFQGNSAPDKSGLPSDRFSAERTGGSVSTLTIQRTQQEDSAVYLCASSPTGTSGNQPQHFGDGTRLSIL.

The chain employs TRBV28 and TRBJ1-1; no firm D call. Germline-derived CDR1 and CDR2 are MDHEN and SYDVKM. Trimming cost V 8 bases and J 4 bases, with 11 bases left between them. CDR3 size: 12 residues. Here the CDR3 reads CASVTQSTEAFF. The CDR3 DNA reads TGTGCCAGCGTTACACAGTCCACTGAAGCTTTCTTT.

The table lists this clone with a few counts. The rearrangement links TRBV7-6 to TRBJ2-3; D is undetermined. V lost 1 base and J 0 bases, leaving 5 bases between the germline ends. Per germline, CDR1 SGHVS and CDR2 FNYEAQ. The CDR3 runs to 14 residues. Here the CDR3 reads CASSLEYSTDTQYF. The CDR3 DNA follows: TGTGCCAGCAGCTTAGAGTACAGCACAGATACGCAGTATTTT.

The CDR3 here is CASSTGTAASGYGYTF. CDR3 bases: TGTGCCAGCAGCACCGGGACAGCCGCCTCGGGTTATGGCTACACCTTC. The chain combines TRBV5-5 with TRBJ1-2, with 7 bases fitting TRBD1. The germline CDR1 and CDR2 sequences are SGHKS and YYEKEE (reference sequence). Trimming took 4 bases from V and 5 from J; bases not matched to a gene: 14. The CDR3 is 16 residues long.

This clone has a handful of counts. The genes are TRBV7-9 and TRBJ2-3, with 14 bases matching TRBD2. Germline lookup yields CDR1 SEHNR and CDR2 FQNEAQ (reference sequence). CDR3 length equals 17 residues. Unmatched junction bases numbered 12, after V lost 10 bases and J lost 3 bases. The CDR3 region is CATSDRTSGRNTDTQYF. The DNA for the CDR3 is TGTGCCACCAGTGATCGGACTAGCGGGAGGAATACAGATACGCAGTATTTT. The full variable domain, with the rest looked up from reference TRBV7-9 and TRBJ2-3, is DTGVSQNPRHKITKRGQNVTFRCDPISEHNRLYWYRQTLGQGPEFLTYFQNEAQLEKSRLLSDRFSAERPKGSFSTLEIQRTEQGDSAMYLCATSDRTSGRNTDTQYFGPGTRLTVL.

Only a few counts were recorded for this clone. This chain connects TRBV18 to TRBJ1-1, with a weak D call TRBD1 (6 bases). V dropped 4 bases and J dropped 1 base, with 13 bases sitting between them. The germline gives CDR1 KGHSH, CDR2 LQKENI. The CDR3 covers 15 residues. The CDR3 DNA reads TGTGCCAGCTCACTGTCGGGGGGCTGGAACACTGAAGCTTTCTTT. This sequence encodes CASSLSGGWNTEAFF.

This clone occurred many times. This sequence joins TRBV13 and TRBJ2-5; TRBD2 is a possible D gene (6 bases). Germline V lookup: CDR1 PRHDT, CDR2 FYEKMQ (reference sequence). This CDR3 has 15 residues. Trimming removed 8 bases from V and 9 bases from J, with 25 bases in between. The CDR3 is CASGLSGQTSRAQYF. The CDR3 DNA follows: TGTGCCAGCGGTCTAAGCGGGCAGACCAGCAGGGCCCAGTACTTC.

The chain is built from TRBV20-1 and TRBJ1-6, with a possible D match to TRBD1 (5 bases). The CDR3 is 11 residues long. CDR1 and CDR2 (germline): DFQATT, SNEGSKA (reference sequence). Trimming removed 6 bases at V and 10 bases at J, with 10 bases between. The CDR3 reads CSASRGSPLHF. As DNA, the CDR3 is TGCAGTGCCTCCCGGGGGTCACCCCTCCACTTT.

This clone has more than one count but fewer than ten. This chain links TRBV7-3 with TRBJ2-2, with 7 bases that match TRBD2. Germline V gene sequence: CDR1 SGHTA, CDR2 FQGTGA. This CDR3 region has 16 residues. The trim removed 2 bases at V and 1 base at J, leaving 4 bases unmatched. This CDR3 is CASSLGPSGNTGELFF. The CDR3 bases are TGTGCCAGCAGCTTAGGGCCTAGCGGGAACACCGGGGAGCTGTTTTTT.